The 15 T cell receptor beta chains listed next were all sequenced from one sample in a study of Graves' ophthalmopathy and Graves' hyperthyroidism. Researchers took RNA transcripts and amplified TCR beta CDR3 regions from them. An initial RT-PCR round employing HTBI primers preceded a second-round multiplex PCR. TCRdb reprocessed the multiplex PCR reads with MiXCR, giving one entry per CDR3 protein. The sample lists around 1.1 million distinct CDR3 sequences; less than 45% were seen once. The material sequenced was peripheral blood or thyroid tissue (not recorded which). Receptors were obtained from an adult man with Graves' hyperthyroidism.

This clonotype was detected many times. This chain links TRBV7-6 with TRBJ2-5, with a possible D match to TRBD2 (6 bases). The CDR3 totals 15 residues. Per the germline V gene, CDR1 is SGHVS and CDR2 is FNYEAQ. The V gene lost 0 bases and the J gene lost 5 bases, with 13 bases spanning the gap. In DNA form, the CDR3 reads TGTGCCAGCAGCTTAGCGGGGCCTAGCGCGGAGACCCAGTACTTC. Its protein is CASSLAGPSAETQYF.

Comment on this clonotype: It may be a read error: a sequence one base away is much more abundant. The V call is TRBV20-1, the J call TRBJ2-5; D might be TRBD2 (5 bases). This CDR3 is built from 12 residues. The germline CDR1 and CDR2 sequences are DFQATT and SNEGSKA (reference sequence). The CDR3 nucleotides are TGCAGTGCCACACCGAGGGAGATTGCCCAGCACTTC. It codes for CSATPREIAQHF.

The rearrangement uses TRBV7-9 and TRBJ2-7, with a possible D match to TRBD2 (7 bases). CDR3 length: 16 residues. Per germline, CDR1 SEHNR and CDR2 FQNEAQ (reference sequence). The germline V and J ends were trimmed by 0 bases and 0 bases, with 12 bases remaining between them. This CDR3 is CASSLAAGAGSYEQYF. Here the CDR3 DNA reads TGTGCCAGCAGCTTAGCGGCGGGGGCCGGCTCCTACGAGCAGTACTTC.

J is TRBJ2-6 and V is TRBV29-1; 7 bases are shared with TRBD1. The V segment lost 8 bases and the J segment 5 bases; nucleotides outside the gene matches: 18. The CDR3 is 17 amino acids. Looked up from germline, CDR1 is SQVTM and CDR2 is ANQGSEA. CDR3 DNA sequence: TGCAGCTACGAGAGGGACAGTCTTCTGGGGAGGGCCAACGTCCTGACTTTC. As protein: CSYERDSLLGRANVLTF. The variable domain in full, completed from reference TRBV29-1 and TRBJ2-6, reads SAVISQKPSRDICQRGTSLTIQCQVDSQVTMMFWYRQQPGQSLTLIATANQGSEATYESGFVIDKFPISRPNLTFSTLTVSNMSPEDSSIYLCSYERDSLLGRANVLTFGAGSRLTVL.

This clonotype showed up many times. A junction end diverges from the germline sequence, so it may reflect a read error. The chain is built from TRBV2 and TRBJ2-7, with 8 bases that match TRBD1. The CDR3 contains 14 residues. CDR1 is SNHLY, CDR2 FYNNEI, per germline. CDR3 amino acids: CASSGQGSSYEQYF. In DNA form, the CDR3 reads TGTGCCAGTAGTGGACAGGGAAGCTCCTACGAGCAGTACTTC.

In its sample, this clonotype was seen a few times. The chain uses TRBV6-5 and TRBJ1-1; D possibly corresponds to TRBD1 (5 bases). The germline V gene has CDR1 MNHEY and CDR2 SVGAGI. Between the trimmed V and J ends, which lost 2 bases and 11 bases, there was a span of 12 bases. The CDR3 spans 12 residues. CDR3 amino acids: CASSYPAQGAFF. CDR3 sequence (DNA): TGTGCCAGCAGTTACCCGGCCCAGGGCGCTTTCTTT.

The V and J genes are TRBV4-3 and TRBJ1-1, with D uncertain. The CDR3 spans 14 residues. In germline, CDR1 is LGHNA, CDR2 YSLEER. The ends were cut back, 6 bases at V and 1 base at J, with 12 bases in the middle. The CDR3 sequence: CASRVSWGNTEAFF. The CDR3 region has the DNA TGCGCCAGCAGGGTATCCTGGGGGAACACTGAAGCTTTCTTT.

The CDR3: CASALFWDGQGKYQETQYF. As DNA, the CDR3 is TGTGCTAGTGCCTTGTTTTGGGACGGACAGGGGAAGTACCAAGAGACCCAGTACTTC. This rearrangement joins TRBV12-5 to TRBJ2-5; 9 bases line up with TRBD1. The germline V gene encodes CDR1 LGHNT and CDR2 FRNRAP. Losses at the gene ends were 7 bases for V and 0 bases for J; bases not matched to a gene: 18. The CDR3 is 19 amino acids.

This clonotype was seen at least ten times. The chain employs TRBV19 and TRBJ2-6; no clear D gene. The CDR3 is 17 amino acids. Germline V gene sequence: CDR1 LNHDA, CDR2 SQIVND (reference sequence). V lost 6 bases and J 0 bases, leaving 15 bases between the germline ends. The CDR3 nucleotides read TGTGCCAGTAGCCACTACCCCATACCCTCTGGGGCCAACGTCCTGACTTTC. It translates to CASSHYPIPSGANVLTF.

This clonotype was detected a few times. V and J are TRBV9 and TRBJ2-2; maybe TRBD2 (7 bases). V lost 2 bases and J 3 bases, leaving 17 bases between the germline ends. Germline-derived CDR1 and CDR2 are SGDLS and YYNGEE. This CDR3 is built from 17 residues. The DNA for the CDR3 is TGTGCCAGCAGCGTTTTCGGGGGGCAATCGGACACCGGGGAGCTGTTTTTT. It translates to CASSVFGGQSDTGELFF.

This clonotype was counted at least ten times. The rearrangement links TRBV4-1 to TRBJ1-3; no definite D call. Germline V gene sequence: CDR1 MGHRA, CDR2 YSYEKL. The CDR3 consists of 14 residues. With 2 bases removed from V and 0 bases from J, the gap between germline ends came to 5 bases. CDR3 DNA sequence: TGCGCCAGCAGCCAACAGTCCTCTGGAAACACCATATATTTT. Its translation is CASSQQSSGNTIYF.

The chain uses TRBV29-1 and TRBJ1-1; D gene unclear. The germline CDR1 and CDR2 sequences are SQVTM and ANQGSEA. V was cut by 0 bases and J by 1 base, with 9 bases left in between. CDR3 length equals 14 residues. This CDR3 reads CSVEDFGRNTEAFF. The CDR3 DNA reads as TGCAGCGTTGAAGACTTCGGCAGGAACACTGAAGCTTTCTTT.

Notes on this clonotype: One end of the junction does not line up with germline, which may come from a read error. This chain connects TRBV25-1 to TRBJ1-5; D is perhaps TRBD1 (5 bases). Germline loops: CDR1 MGHDK, CDR2 SYGVNS. The CDR3 runs 16 residues. CDR3 DNA sequence: TGCGCCAGCAGCTTGGGTGTAGGGGTTAGCAATCAGCCCCAGCATTTT. The encoded protein is CASSLGVGVSNQPQHF. Using reference TRBV25-1 and TRBJ1-5 for the parts outside the CDR3, the full variable domain is EADIYQTPRYLVIGTGKKITLECSQTMGHDKMYWYQQDPGMELHLIHYSYGVNSTEKGDLSSESTVSRIRTEHFPLTLESARPSHTSQYLCASSLGVGVSNQPQHFGDGTRLSIL.

This chain links TRBV30 with TRBJ1-5, with 11 bases matching TRBD1. This CDR3 spans 16 amino acids. Germline lookup yields CDR1 GTSNPN and CDR2 SVGIG (reference sequence). Trimming removed 1 base from V and 6 bases from J; junction bases left unmatched: 8. The CDR3 region is CAWSDWTGGEGQPQHF. The DNA of the CDR3 is TGTGCCTGGAGTGACTGGACAGGGGGCGAAGGTCAGCCCCAGCATTTT.

This clonotype was seen a handful of times. The rearrangement links TRBV7-2 to TRBJ2-2, with a tentative D call TRBD1 (6 bases). The V gene's germline CDR1 is SGHTA and CDR2 FQGNSA. The V and J ends lost 7 bases and 6 bases respectively, with 21 bases between them. CDR3 length equals 16 residues. The DNA of the CDR3 is TGTGCCAGCACTCCGGGCAGGGGCTCACTGGCCGGGGAGCTGTTTTTT. This encodes CASTPGRGSLAGELFF.